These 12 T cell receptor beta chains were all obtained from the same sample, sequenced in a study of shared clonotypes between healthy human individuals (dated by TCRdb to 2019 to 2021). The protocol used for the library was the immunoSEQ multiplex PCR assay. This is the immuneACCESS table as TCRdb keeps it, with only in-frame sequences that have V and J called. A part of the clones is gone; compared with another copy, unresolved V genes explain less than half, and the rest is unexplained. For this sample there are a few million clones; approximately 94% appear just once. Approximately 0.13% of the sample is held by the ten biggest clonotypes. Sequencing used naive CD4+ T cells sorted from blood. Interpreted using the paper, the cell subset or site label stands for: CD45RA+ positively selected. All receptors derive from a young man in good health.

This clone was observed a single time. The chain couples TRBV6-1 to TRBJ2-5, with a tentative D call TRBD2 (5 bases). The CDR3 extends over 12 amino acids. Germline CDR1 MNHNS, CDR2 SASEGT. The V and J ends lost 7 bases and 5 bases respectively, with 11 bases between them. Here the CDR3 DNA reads TGTGCCAGCACCCTAGCATCGGAGACCCAGTACTTC. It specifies CASTLASETQYF.

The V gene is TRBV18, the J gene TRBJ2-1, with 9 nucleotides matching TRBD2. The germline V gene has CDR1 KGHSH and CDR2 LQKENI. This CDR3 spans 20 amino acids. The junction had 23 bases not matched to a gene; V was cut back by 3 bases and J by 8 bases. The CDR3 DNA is TGTGCCAGCTCACCGCGCGTTCTTGCGGAGGCGGGAGGGGTGATCGATGAGCAGTTCTTC. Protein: CASSPRVLAEAGGVIDEQFF.

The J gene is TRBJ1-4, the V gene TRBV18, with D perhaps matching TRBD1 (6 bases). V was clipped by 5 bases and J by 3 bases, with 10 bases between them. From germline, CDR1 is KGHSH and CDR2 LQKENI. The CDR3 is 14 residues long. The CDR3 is CASSEGVPNEKLFF. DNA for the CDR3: TGTGCCAGCTCAGAGGGGGTGCCTAATGAAAAACTGTTTTTT.

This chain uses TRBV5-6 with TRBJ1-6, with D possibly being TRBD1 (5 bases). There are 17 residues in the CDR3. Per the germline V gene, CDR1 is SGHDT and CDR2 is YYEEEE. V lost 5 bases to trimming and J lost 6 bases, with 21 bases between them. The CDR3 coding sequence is TGTGCCAGCAGTTCTTCCCCCGGACGGGGGATTAATTCACCCCTCCACTTT. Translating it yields CASSSSPGRGINSPLHF.

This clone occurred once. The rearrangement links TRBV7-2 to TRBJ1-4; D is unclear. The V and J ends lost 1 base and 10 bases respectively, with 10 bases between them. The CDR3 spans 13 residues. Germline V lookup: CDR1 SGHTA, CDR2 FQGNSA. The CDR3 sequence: CASSLEPDLKLFF. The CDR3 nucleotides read TGTGCCAGCAGCTTAGAACCAGATTTAAAACTGTTTTTT.

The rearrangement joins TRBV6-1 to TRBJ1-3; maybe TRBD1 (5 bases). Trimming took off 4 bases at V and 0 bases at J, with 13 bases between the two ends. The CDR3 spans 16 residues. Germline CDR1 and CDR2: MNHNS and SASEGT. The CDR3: CASSGQTLSSGNTIYF. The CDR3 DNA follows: TGTGCCAGCAGTGGACAGACCTTAAGCTCTGGAAACACCATATATTTT.

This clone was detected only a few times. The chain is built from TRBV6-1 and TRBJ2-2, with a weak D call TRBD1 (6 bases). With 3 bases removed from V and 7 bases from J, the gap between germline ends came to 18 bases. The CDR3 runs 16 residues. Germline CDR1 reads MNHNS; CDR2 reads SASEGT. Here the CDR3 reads CASSDGTWSTVGELFF. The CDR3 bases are TGTGCCAGCAGTGATGGGACATGGTCCACCGTCGGGGAGCTGTTTTTT.

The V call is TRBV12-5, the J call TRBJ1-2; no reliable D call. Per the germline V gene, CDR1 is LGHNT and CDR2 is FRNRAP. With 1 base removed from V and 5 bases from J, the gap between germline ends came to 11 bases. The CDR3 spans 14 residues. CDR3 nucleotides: TGTGCTAGTGGTTTGGACGGGTGGGCGTATGGCTACACCTTC. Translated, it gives CASGLDGWAYGYTF. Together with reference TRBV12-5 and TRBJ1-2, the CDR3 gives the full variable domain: DARVTQTPRHKVTEMGQEVTMRCQPILGHNTVFWYRQTMMQGLELLAYFRNRAPLDDSGMPKDRFSAEMPDATLATLKIQPSEPRDSAVYFCASGLDGWAYGYTFGSGTRLTVV.

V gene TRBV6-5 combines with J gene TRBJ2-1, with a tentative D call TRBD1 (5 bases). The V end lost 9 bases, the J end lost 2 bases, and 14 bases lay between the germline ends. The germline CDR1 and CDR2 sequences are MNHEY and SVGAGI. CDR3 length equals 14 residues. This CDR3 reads CASRGGWTYNEQFF. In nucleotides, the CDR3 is TGTGCCAGTAGGGGTGGGTGGACCTACAATGAGCAGTTCTTC.

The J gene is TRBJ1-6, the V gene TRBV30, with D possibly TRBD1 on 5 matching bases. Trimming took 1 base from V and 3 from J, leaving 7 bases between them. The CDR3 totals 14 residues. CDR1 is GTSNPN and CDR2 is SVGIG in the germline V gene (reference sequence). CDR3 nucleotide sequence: TGTGCCTGGAGTGCGGGGGACTATAATTCACCCCTCCACTTT. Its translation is CAWSAGDYNSPLHF.

The CDR3 DNA is TGCGCCAGCAGCTTGGCACAGTGGGACACTGAAGCTTTCTTT. Translating gives CASSLAQWDTEAFF. The chain is built from TRBV5-1 and TRBJ1-1, with D uncertain. The CDR3 covers 14 residues. V shed 0 bases and J shed 3 bases, with 9 bases lying between them. Germline V gene data show CDR1 as SGHRS and CDR2 as YFSETQ.

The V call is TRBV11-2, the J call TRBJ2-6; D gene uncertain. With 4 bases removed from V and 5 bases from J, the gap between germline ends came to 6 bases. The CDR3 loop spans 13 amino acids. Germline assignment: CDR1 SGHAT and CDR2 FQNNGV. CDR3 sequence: CASSSHRANVLTF. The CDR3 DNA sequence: TGTGCCAGCAGCTCCCATCGGGCCAACGTCCTGACTTTC.